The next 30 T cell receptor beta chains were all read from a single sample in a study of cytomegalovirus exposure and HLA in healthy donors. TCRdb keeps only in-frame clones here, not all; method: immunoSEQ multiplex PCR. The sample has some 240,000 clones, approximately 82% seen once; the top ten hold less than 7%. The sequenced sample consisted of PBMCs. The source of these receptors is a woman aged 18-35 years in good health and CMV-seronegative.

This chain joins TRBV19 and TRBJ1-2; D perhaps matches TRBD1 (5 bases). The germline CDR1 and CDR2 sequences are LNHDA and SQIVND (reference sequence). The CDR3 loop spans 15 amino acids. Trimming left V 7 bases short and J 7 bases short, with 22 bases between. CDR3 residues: CASTPAGDLSAGYTF. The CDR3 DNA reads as TGTGCCAGTACCCCAGCGGGGGACCTCTCAGCTGGCTACACCTTC.

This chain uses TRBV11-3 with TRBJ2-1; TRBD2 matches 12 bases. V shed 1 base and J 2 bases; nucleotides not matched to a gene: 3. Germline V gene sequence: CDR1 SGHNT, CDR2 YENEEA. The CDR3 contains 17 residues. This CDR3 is CASSLGLAGAPYNEQFF. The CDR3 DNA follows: TGTGCCAGCAGCTTAGGACTAGCGGGGGCCCCCTACAATGAGCAGTTCTTC.

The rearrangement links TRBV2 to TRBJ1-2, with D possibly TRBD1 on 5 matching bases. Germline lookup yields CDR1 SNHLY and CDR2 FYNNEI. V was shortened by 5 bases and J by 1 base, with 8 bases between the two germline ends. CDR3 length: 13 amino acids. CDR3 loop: CASSPDSNYGYTF. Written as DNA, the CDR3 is TGTGCCAGCAGTCCAGACAGTAACTATGGCTACACCTTC.

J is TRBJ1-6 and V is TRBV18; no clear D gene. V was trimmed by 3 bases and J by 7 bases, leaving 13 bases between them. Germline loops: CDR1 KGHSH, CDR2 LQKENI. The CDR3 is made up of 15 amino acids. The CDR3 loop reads CASSPQSGDNSPLHF. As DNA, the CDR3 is TGTGCCAGCTCACCGCAGTCAGGCGACAATTCACCCCTCCACTTT.

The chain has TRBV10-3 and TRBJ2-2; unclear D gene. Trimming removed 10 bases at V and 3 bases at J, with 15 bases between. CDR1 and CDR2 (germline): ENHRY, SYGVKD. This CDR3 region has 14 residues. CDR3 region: CATVKGTDTGELFF. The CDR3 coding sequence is TGTGCCACGGTTAAGGGTACAGACACCGGGGAGCTGTTTTTT.

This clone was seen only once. CDR3 sequence: CASTPGGLTPQHF. The DNA of the CDR3 is TGTGCCAGCACCCCGGGTGGCCTCACTCCCCAGCATTTT. V usage is TRBV2 and J usage is TRBJ1-5; D gene uncertain. Trimming stripped 7 bases from V and 10 bases from J, with 17 bases between. There are 13 residues in the CDR3. Germline-derived CDR1 and CDR2 are SNHLY and FYNNEI.

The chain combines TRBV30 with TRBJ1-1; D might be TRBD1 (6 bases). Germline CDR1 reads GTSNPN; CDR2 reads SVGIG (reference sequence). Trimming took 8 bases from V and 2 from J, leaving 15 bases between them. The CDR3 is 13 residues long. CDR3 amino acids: CAASGQNNTEAFF. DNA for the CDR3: TGTGCCGCCTCCGGACAGAATAACACTGAAGCTTTCTTT.

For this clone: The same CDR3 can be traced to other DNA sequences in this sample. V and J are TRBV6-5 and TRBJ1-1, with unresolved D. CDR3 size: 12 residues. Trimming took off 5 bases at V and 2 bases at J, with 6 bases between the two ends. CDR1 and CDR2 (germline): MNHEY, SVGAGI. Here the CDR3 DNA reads TGTGCCAGCAGTGGCAGAAACACTGAAGCTTTCTTT. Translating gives CASSGRNTEAFF.

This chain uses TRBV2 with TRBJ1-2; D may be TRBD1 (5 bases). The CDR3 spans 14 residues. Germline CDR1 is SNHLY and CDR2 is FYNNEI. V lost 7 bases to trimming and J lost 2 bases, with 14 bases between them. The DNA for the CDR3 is TGTGCCAGCATTCAAGGGACCTTAAACTATGGCTACACCTTC. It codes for CASIQGTLNYGYTF.

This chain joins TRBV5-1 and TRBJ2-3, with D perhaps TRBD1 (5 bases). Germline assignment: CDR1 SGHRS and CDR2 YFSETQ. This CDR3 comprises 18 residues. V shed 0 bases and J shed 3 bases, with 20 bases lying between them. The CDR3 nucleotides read TGCGCCAGCAGCTTGGATAGGGGCCAGACCCATCGGACAGATACGCAGTATTTT. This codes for CASSLDRGQTHRTDTQYF.

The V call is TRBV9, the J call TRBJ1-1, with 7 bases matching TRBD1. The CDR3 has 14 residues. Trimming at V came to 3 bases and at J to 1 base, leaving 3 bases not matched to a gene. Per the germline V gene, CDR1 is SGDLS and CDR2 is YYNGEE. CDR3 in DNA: TGTGCCAGCAGCGGTGGGACAGAGAACACTGAAGCTTTCTTT. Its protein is CASSGGTENTEAFF.

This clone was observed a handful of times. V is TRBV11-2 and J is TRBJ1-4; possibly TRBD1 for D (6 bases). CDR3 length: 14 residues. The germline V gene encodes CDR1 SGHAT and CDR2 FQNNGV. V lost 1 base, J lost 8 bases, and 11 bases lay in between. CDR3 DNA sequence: TGTGCCAGCAGCTTAGGTTGGGGGGGCGAAAAACTGTTTTTT. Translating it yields CASSLGWGGEKLFF.

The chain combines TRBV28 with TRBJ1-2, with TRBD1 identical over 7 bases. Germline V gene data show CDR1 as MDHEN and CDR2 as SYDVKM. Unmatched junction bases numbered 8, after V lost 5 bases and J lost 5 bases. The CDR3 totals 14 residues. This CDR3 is CASSIRQGNYGYTF. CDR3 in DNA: TGTGCCAGCAGTATCCGACAGGGAAATTATGGCTACACCTTC.

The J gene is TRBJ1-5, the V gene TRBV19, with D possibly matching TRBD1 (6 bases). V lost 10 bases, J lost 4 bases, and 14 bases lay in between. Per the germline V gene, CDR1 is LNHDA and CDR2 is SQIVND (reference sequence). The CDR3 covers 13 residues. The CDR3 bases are TGTGCCACCTCGGGACAAGGGAATCAGCCCCAGCATTTT. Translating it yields CATSGQGNQPQHF.

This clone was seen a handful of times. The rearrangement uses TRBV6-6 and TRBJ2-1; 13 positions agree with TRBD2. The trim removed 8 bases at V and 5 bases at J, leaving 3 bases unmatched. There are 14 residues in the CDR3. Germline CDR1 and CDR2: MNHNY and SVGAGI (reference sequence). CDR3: CASGTSGVNNEQFF. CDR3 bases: TGTGCCAGCGGGACTAGCGGGGTAAACAATGAGCAGTTCTTC.

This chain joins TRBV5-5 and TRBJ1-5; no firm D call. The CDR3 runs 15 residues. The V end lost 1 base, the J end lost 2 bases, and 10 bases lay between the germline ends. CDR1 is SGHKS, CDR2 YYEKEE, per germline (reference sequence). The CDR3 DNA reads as TGTGCCAGCAGCTTGTGGGCAGGCGGCAATCAGCCCCAGCATTTT. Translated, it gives CASSLWAGGNQPQHF.

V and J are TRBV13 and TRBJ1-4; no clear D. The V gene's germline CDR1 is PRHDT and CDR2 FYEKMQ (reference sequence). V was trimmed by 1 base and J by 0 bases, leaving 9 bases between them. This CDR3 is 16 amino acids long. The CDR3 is CASSLDRAPTNEKLFF. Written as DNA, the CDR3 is TGTGCCAGCAGCTTAGACAGAGCCCCAACTAATGAAAAACTGTTTTTT. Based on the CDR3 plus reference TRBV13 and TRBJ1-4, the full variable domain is AAGVIQSPRHLIKEKRETATLKCYPIPRHDTVYWYQQGPGQDPQFLISFYEKMQSDKGSIPDRFSAQQFSDYHSELNMSSLELGDSALYFCASSLDRAPTNEKLFFGSGTQLSVL.

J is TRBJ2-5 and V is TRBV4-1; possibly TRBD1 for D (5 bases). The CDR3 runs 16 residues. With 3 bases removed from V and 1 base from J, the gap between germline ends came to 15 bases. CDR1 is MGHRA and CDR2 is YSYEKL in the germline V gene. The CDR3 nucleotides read TGCGCCAGCAGCCAGGACGGTAGGGGCAGCCAAGAGACCCAGTACTTC. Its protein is CASSQDGRGSQETQYF.

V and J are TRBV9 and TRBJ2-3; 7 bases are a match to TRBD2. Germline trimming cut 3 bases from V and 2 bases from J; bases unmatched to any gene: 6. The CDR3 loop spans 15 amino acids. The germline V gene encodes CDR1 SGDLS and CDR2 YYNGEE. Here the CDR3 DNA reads TGTGCCAGCAGCGCTCTAGCGGTTTTCACAGATACGCAGTATTTT. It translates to CASSALAVFTDTQYF.

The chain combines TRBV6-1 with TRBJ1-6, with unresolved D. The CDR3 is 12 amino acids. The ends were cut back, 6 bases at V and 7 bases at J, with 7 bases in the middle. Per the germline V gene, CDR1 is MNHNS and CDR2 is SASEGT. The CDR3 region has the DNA TGTGCCAGCAGGACCGGGAATTCACCCCTCCACTTT. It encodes CASRTGNSPLHF.

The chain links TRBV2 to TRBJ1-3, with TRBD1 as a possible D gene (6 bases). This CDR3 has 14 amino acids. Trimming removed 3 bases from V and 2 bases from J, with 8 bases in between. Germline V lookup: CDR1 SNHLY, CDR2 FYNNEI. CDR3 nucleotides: TGTGCCAGCAGTGAGCAGGGGACTGGAAACACCATATATTTT. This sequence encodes CASSEQGTGNTIYF.

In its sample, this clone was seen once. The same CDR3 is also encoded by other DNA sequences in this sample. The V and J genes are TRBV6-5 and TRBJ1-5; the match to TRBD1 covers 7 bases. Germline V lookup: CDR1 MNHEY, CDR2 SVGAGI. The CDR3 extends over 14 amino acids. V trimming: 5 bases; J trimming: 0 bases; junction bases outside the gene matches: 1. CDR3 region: CASSDRASNQPQHF. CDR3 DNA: TGTGCCAGCAGTGACAGGGCTAGCAATCAGCCCCAGCATTTT.

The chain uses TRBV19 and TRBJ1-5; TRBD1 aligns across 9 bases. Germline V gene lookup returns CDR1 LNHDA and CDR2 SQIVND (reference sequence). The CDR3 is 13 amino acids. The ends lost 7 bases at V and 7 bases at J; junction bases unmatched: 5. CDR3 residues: CASTRDRAQPQHF. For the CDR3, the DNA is TGTGCCAGTACCCGGGACAGGGCACAGCCCCAGCATTTT.

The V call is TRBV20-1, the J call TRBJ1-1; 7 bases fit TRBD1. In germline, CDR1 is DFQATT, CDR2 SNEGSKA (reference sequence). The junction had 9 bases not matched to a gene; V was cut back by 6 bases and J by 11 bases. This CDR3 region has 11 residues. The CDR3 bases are TGCAGTGCCTCGACAGGGTTCGGGGCTTTCTTT. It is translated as CSASTGFGAFF.

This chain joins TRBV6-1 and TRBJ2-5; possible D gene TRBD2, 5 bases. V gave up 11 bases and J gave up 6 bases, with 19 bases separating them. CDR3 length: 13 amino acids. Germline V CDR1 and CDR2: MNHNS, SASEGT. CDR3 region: CASGEGSGQTQYF. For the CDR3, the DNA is TGTGCCTCCGGGGAAGGGAGCGGTCAGACCCAGTACTTC.

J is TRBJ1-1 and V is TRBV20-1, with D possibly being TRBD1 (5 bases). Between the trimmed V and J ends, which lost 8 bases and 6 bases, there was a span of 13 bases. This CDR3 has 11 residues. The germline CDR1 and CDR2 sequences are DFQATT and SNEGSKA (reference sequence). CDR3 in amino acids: CSPEGVAEAFF. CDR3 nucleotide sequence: TGCAGTCCAGAAGGGGTGGCTGAAGCTTTCTTT.

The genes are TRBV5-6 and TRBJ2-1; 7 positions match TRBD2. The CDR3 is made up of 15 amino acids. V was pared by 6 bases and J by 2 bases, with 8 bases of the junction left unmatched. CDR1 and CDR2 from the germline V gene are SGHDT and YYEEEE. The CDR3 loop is CASTPWGGTYNEQFF. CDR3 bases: TGTGCCAGCACTCCCTGGGGGGGGACCTACAATGAGCAGTTCTTC.

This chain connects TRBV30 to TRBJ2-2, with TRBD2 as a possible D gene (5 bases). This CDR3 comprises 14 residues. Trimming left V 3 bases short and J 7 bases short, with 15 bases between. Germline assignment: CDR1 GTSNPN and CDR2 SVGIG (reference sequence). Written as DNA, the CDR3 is TGTGCCTGGAGGGGATTAGTAGGGAGCGGGGAGCTGTTTTTT. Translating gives CAWRGLVGSGELFF.

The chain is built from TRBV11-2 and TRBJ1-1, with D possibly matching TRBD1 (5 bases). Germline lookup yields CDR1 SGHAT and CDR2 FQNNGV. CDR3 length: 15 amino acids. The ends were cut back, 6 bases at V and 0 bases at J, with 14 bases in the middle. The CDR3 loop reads CASRGVRLLNTEAFF. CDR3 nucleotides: TGTGCCAGCAGGGGGGTTCGACTTTTGAACACTGAAGCTTTCTTT.

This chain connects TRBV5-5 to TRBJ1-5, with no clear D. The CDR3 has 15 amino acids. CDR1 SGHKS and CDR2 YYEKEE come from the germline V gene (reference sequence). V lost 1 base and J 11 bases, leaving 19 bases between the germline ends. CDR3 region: CASSLSPDPGSAQHF. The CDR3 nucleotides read TGTGCCAGCAGCTTGTCCCCCGATCCTGGGTCAGCCCAGCATTTT.